The TCR beta chain under discussion was sequenced for a study of T cell repertoires in aging, cancer and after chemotherapy. A mixed TRB-A/B primer pool amplified rearranged TRB by multiplex touch-down PCR. TCRdb used MiXCR to reprocess the multiplex PCR reads, holding one entry per CDR3 protein. This sample carries about 5,000 distinct CDR3 sequences, 26% of them seen once, and the ten largest clones take around 17%. The template was genomic DNA from peripheral blood, not RNA. In its sample, this clonotype ranks as medium-sized (0.01 to 0.1%). V dropped 0 bases and J dropped 3 bases, with 15 bases sitting between them. Looked up from germline, CDR1 is MNHNS and CDR2 is SASEGT. The CDR3 is 16 residues long.

The rearrangement links TRBV6-1 to TRBJ2-7; TRBD1 might be the D (7 bases). What was sequenced was blood. The receptor was isolated from a human donor in good health. CDR3 in amino acids: CASSEAGGGGLYEQYF. The CDR3 DNA sequence: TGTGCCAGCAGTGAAGCGGGCGGAGGGGGCCTCTACGAGCAGTACTTC.